Below, 25 T cell receptor beta chains from the same sample are listed, as sequenced in a study of blood T cell repertoires in COVID-19. Assay used: immunoSEQ multiplex PCR; TCRdb lists only in-frame clones, some missing. The repertoire holds approximately 280,000 clones, with 75% to 95% as singletons. Input material: peripheral blood. The receptors derive from a woman between 25 and 40 years old with COVID-19, enrolled during active disease.

The chain carries TRBV27 and TRBJ2-1; 11 bases are shared with TRBD2. The CDR3 covers 16 residues. J was trimmed by 6 bases and V by 5 bases; bases with no gene match: 9. Germline CDR1 is MNHEY and CDR2 is SMNVEV (reference sequence). The CDR3 here is CASSPLAGAPFNEQFF. The CDR3 coding sequence is TGTGCCAGCAGTCCACTAGCGGGAGCCCCCTTCAATGAGCAGTTCTTC.

The genes are TRBV7-2 and TRBJ2-1; TRBD2 matches 7 bases. With 4 bases clipped from V and 8 bases from J, the junction kept 8 bases outside the gene matches. Germline assignment: CDR1 SGHTA and CDR2 FQGNSA. The CDR3 is 14 residues long. The chain's CDR3 is CASSSGGRGYEQFF. CDR3 bases: TGTGCCAGCAGCTCCGGCGGGAGAGGCTATGAGCAGTTCTTC.

This chain joins TRBV28 and TRBJ2-1; TRBD2 might be the D (6 bases). The V and J ends lost 3 bases and 9 bases respectively, with 21 bases between them. The germline CDR1 and CDR2 sequences are MDHEN and SYDVKM. The CDR3 is 16 residues long. CDR3 amino acids: CASSFVASVVFSEQFF. CDR3 nucleotides: TGTGCCAGCAGTTTTGTTGCTAGCGTAGTGTTTAGTGAGCAGTTCTTC.

This clone has just a few counts. The rearrangement joins TRBV5-1 to TRBJ2-5, with 7 bases identical to TRBD1. Germline V gives CDR1 SGHRS, CDR2 YFSETQ. CDR3 length equals 13 residues. Trimming cost V 3 bases and J 4 bases; bases outside gene matches: 3. The CDR3 sequence: CASSSQGRETQYF. For the CDR3, the DNA is TGCGCCAGCAGCTCACAGGGGCGAGAGACCCAGTACTTC.

This clone has a single count. The V call is TRBV28, the J call TRBJ1-1; no firm D call. The CDR3 consists of 13 residues. Germline assignment: CDR1 MDHEN and CDR2 SYDVKM. V was clipped by 6 bases and J by 0 bases, with 8 bases between them. The CDR3 DNA sequence: TGTGCCAGCAGGGAGAACATGAACACTGAAGCTTTCTTT. This gives the protein CASRENMNTEAFF.

The rearrangement links TRBV5-6 to TRBJ2-7; maybe TRBD2 (6 bases). Per germline, CDR1 SGHDT and CDR2 YYEEEE. Deletions cut 4 bases from V and 3 bases from J, with 8 bases between. The CDR3 totals 12 residues. In DNA form, the CDR3 reads TGTGCCAGCAGCCGGGACTTCTACGAGCAGTACTTC. This sequence encodes CASSRDFYEQYF.

This sequence joins TRBV3-1 (or the pseudogene TRBV3-2) and TRBJ1-6; 7 nucleotides match TRBD1. The junction had 11 bases not matched to a gene; V was cut back by 6 bases and J by 9 bases. Germline V gene data show CDR1 as LGHDT and CDR2 as YNNKEL (reference sequence). CDR3 length equals 15 residues. In DNA form, the CDR3 reads TGTGCCAGCAGAGGTCGACAGGGTCCGCGTTCACCCCTCCACTTT. Translated: CASRGRQGPRSPLHF.

The chain combines TRBV24-1 with TRBJ2-3; TRBD2 matches at 7 bases. CDR3 size: 16 residues. Per the germline V gene, CDR1 is KGHDR and CDR2 is SFDVKD. Unmatched junction bases numbered 7, after V lost 1 base and J lost 4 bases. Here the CDR3 reads CATSDLVPGGADTQYF. DNA of the CDR3: TGTGCCACCAGTGATTTAGTGCCGGGAGGCGCAGATACGCAGTATTTT.

The chain is built from TRBV4-3 and TRBJ1-2; D not resolved. There are 13 residues in the CDR3. V was clipped by 0 bases and J by 5 bases, with 7 bases between them. The germline CDR1 and CDR2 sequences are LGHNA and YSLEER. The DNA for the CDR3 is TGCGCCAGCAGCCAAGAACGCGGATATGGCTACACCTTC. Protein product: CASSQERGYGYTF.

The V call is TRBV6-5, the J call TRBJ1-1; no firm D call. Trimming removed 6 bases from V and 4 bases from J, with 15 bases in between. This CDR3 is 14 amino acids long. Germline CDR1 is MNHEY and CDR2 is SVGAGI. The CDR3 is CASSRWWEGTEAFF. The CDR3 coding sequence is TGTGCCAGCAGCCGCTGGTGGGAGGGCACTGAAGCTTTCTTT.

The chain links TRBV2 to TRBJ1-2; perhaps TRBD1 as D (5 bases). The germline CDR1 and CDR2 sequences are SNHLY and FYNNEI. The CDR3 length is 13 residues. V dropped 3 bases and J dropped 2 bases, with 7 bases sitting between them. The CDR3 DNA sequence: TGTGCCAGCAGTGACGCAGGGAACTATGGCTACACCTTC. Its protein product is CASSDAGNYGYTF.

The J gene is TRBJ2-1, the V gene TRBV29-1; 9 nucleotides match TRBD2. Germline-derived CDR1 and CDR2 are SQVTM and ANQGSEA. The CDR3 length is 16 residues. J lost 6 bases, V lost 1 base, and 10 bases had no gene match. The CDR3 nucleotides are TGCAGCGTTGAAGGACTAGCGGCTACGACTTCCAATGAGCAGTTCTTC. It codes for CSVEGLAATTSNEQFF.

The V gene is TRBV28, the J gene TRBJ2-7; tentatively, D is TRBD1 (5 bases). The V end lost 6 bases, the J end lost 1 base, and 7 bases lay between the germline ends. Germline lookup yields CDR1 MDHEN and CDR2 SYDVKM. This CDR3 is built from 12 residues. CDR3 amino acids: CASRGRSYEQYF. The CDR3 region has the DNA TGTGCCAGCAGGGGGCGGTCCTACGAGCAGTACTTC.

In its sample, this clone was seen once. The chain has TRBV5-1 and TRBJ2-1; D is undetermined. CDR3 length: 15 amino acids. V lost 0 bases to trimming and J lost 2 bases, with 9 bases between them. CDR1 is SGHRS, CDR2 YFSETQ, per germline. The CDR3 DNA reads TGCGCCAGCAGCTTGGTGGCCGATACCTACAATGAGCAGTTCTTC. It codes for CASSLVADTYNEQFF.

Points on this clone: Different DNA sequences within this sample yield the same CDR3. The CDR3 reads CASSYRGGEKLFF. CDR3 DNA: TGTGCCAGCAGTTACAGGGGTGGCGAAAAACTGTTTTTT. The chain couples TRBV6-5 to TRBJ1-4; the D gene is possibly TRBD1 (5 bases). CDR3 size: 13 residues. V was pared by 2 bases and J by 8 bases, with 9 bases between. CDR1 MNHEY and CDR2 SVGAGI come from the germline V gene.

The chain joins TRBV4-2 to TRBJ1-2; D is perhaps TRBD1 (6 bases). V dropped 1 base and J dropped 3 bases, with 15 bases sitting between them. Germline V lookup: CDR1 LGHNA, CDR2 YNFKEQ. CDR3 length: 16 amino acids. CDR3 sequence (DNA): TGTGCCAGCAGCCAAGGTCGGGGGGCATGGGACTATGGCTACACCTTC. It translates to CASSQGRGAWDYGYTF.

Here the CDR3 DNA reads TGTGCCACCAGTGCCGGGACAGGGTACCACGAGCAGTACTTC. Amino acids: CATSAGTGYHEQYF. V gene TRBV24-1 combines with J gene TRBJ2-7; 9 nucleotides align to TRBD1. After removal of 5 bases from V and 5 bases from J, the junction contained 6 bases not matched to a gene. This CDR3 is 14 amino acids long. Germline CDR1 is KGHDR and CDR2 is SFDVKD.

The chain employs TRBV4-3 and TRBJ1-2; D might be TRBD1 (5 bases). The germline V gene encodes CDR1 LGHNA and CDR2 YSLEER. V was shortened by 1 base and J by 3 bases, with 12 bases between the two germline ends. This CDR3 comprises 15 residues. The CDR3 DNA reads TGCGCCAGCAGCCAAGCACAGGTTGGCGACTATGGCTACACCTTC. Its protein product is CASSQAQVGDYGYTF.

The count of this clone is one. This chain connects TRBV7-9 to TRBJ2-7, with TRBD1 as a possible D gene (8 bases). Germline CDR1 reads SEHNR; CDR2 reads FQNEAQ (reference sequence). CDR3 length equals 17 residues. The V gene lost 5 bases and the J gene lost 5 bases, with 25 bases spanning the gap. For the CDR3, the DNA is TGTGCCAGCAGCAATCCCATACAGGGGGGGTCGGGTGACGAGCAGTACTTC. Translating gives CASSNPIQGGSGDEQYF.

The V call is TRBV27, the J call TRBJ2-3; 9 bases map to TRBD2. Germline V lookup: CDR1 MNHEY, CDR2 SMNVEV (reference sequence). The CDR3 has 15 residues. Germline trimming cut 4 bases from V and 5 bases from J; bases unmatched to any gene: 7. The CDR3: CASSWASGKQDTQYF. The CDR3, as DNA: TGTGCCAGCAGTTGGGCTAGCGGGAAGCAAGATACGCAGTATTTT.

The rearrangement links TRBV4-3 to TRBJ1-3; D remains unclear. Trimming shortened V by 1 base and J by 4 bases, and 14 bases separated the two germline ends. CDR3 length: 16 residues. Germline CDR1 reads LGHNA; CDR2 reads YSLEER. For the CDR3, the DNA is TGCGCCAGCAGCCAAGGTCTTGGAGGGAGAGGAAACACCATATATTTT. It yields the protein CASSQGLGGRGNTIYF.

V is TRBV5-4 and J is TRBJ2-3, with D maybe TRBD2 (7 bases). CDR1 and CDR2 from the germline V gene are SGHNT and YYREEE (reference sequence). The length of the CDR3 is 17 residues. The V gene lost 3 bases and the J gene lost 3 bases, with 20 bases spanning the gap. The chain's CDR3 is CASSWEWGLAETDTQYF. DNA of the CDR3: TGTGCCAGCAGCTGGGAATGGGGGCTAGCGGAGACAGATACGCAGTATTTT.

DNA of the CDR3: TGCGCCAGCAGCAGATTACCGGGACAGGTCAACACCGGGGAGCTGTTTTTT. This codes for CASSRLPGQVNTGELFF. The rearrangement joins TRBV5-1 to TRBJ2-2; 8 nucleotides match TRBD1. The CDR3 has 17 residues. Trimming cost V 4 bases and J 2 bases; bases outside gene matches: 10. CDR1 and CDR2 from the germline V gene are SGHRS and YFSETQ.

The rearrangement joins TRBV19 to TRBJ2-2; 8 bases fit TRBD2. The trim removed 5 bases at V and 4 bases at J, leaving 9 bases unmatched. This CDR3 contains 16 residues. Germline values: CDR1 LNHDA, CDR2 SQIVND (reference sequence). The DNA of the CDR3 is TGTGCCAGTAGTGACCCCCGGGGGGGGAGCACCGGGGAGCTGTTTTTT. This codes for CASSDPRGGSTGELFF.

The chain links TRBV9 to TRBJ1-1; TRBD1 agrees at 7 bases. The CDR3 sequence is 19 residues long. Germline lookup yields CDR1 SGDLS and CDR2 YYNGEE. Losses at the gene ends were 0 bases for V and 1 base for J; bases not matched to a gene: 15. This chain's CDR3 is CASSVVVLRGDSTNTEAFF. CDR3 coding DNA: TGTGCCAGCAGCGTAGTAGTCCTCAGGGGGGACAGTACGAACACTGAAGCTTTCTTT.